These 22 T cell receptor beta chains were sequenced from one sample in a study of cytomegalovirus exposure and HLA in healthy donors. Produced via immunoSEQ multiplex PCR; TCRdb's table is partial and in-frame only. The sample includes about 60,000 clones, approximately 95% of them seen just once. Sequences were obtained from PBMCs. The origin of the receptors is a woman in her late teens or twenties in good health and CMV-seropositive.

The chain uses TRBV11-2 and TRBJ2-7; 13 bases are a match to TRBD2. The CDR3 is 16 amino acids. V lost 5 bases, J lost 5 bases, and 9 bases stayed unmatched. Germline V gives CDR1 SGHAT, CDR2 FQNNGV. CDR3 residues: CASSRTSGSRLNEQYF. The CDR3 DNA sequence: TGTGCCAGCAGCCGGACTAGCGGGAGTCGCTTAAACGAGCAGTACTTC.

The chain links TRBV2 to TRBJ2-1, with TRBD1 matching 9 bases. Per germline, CDR1 SNHLY and CDR2 FYNNEI. The CDR3 runs to 14 residues. V shed 4 bases and J 4 bases; nucleotides not matched to a gene: 2. The CDR3 region is CASSGDRVYNEQFF. CDR3 DNA: TGTGCCAGCAGTGGGGACAGGGTTTACAATGAGCAGTTCTTC.

The chain employs TRBV29-1 and TRBJ2-3; TRBD1 matches 10 bases. Germline lookup yields CDR1 SQVTM and CDR2 ANQGSEA. This CDR3 is 14 amino acids long. Losses at the gene ends were 6 bases for V and 7 bases for J; bases not matched to a gene: 10. The chain's CDR3 is CSVRPGQGRYTQYF. In nucleotides, the CDR3 is TGCAGCGTGCGACCGGGACAGGGGCGGTATACGCAGTATTTT.

This chain links TRBV19 with TRBJ2-7, with D possibly matching TRBD2 (6 bases). Trimming pared 3 bases from V and 2 bases from J, leaving 11 bases between. Per the germline V gene, CDR1 is LNHDA and CDR2 is SQIVND (reference sequence). This CDR3 has 14 residues. The CDR3 sequence: CASSMEGRTYEQYF. CDR3 sequence (DNA): TGTGCCAGTAGTATGGAGGGACGGACCTACGAGCAGTACTTC.

J is TRBJ2-7 and V is TRBV6-5; D perhaps matches TRBD1 (6 bases). V was clipped by 5 bases and J by 2 bases, with 13 bases between them. This CDR3 spans 14 amino acids. Germline loops: CDR1 MNHEY, CDR2 SVGAGI. The CDR3 coding sequence is TGTGCCAGCAGTCACAGGGCTGTACCCTACGAGCAGTACTTC. Translating it yields CASSHRAVPYEQYF.

The genes are TRBV6-5 and TRBJ1-3; TRBD1 might be the D (5 bases). The CDR3 loop spans 15 amino acids. V lost 6 bases, J lost 0 bases, and 12 bases lay in between. Germline loops: CDR1 MNHEY, CDR2 SVGAGI. The CDR3 protein is CASSRGDYSGNTIYF. The CDR3 coding sequence is TGTGCCAGCAGCCGAGGGGACTACTCTGGAAACACCATATATTTT.

The chain has TRBV7-9 and TRBJ2-3; no definite D call. Trimming pared 4 bases from V and 5 bases from J, leaving 19 bases between. In germline, CDR1 is SEHNR, CDR2 FQNEAQ (reference sequence). There are 16 residues in the CDR3. The CDR3 sequence: CASSSIIINTQDTQYF. In nucleotides, the CDR3 is TGTGCCAGCAGCTCCATCATAATTAACACCCAAGATACGCAGTATTTT.

The gene calls are TRBV2 and TRBJ2-2; D is perhaps TRBD2 (6 bases). Trimming left V 2 bases short and J 2 bases short, with 9 bases between. The germline gives CDR1 SNHLY, CDR2 FYNNEI. The CDR3 loop spans 15 amino acids. CDR3 protein: CASSETGVNTGELFF. The CDR3 nucleotides are TGTGCCAGCAGTGAAACGGGGGTTAACACCGGGGAGCTGTTTTTT.

The CDR3, as DNA: TGCGCCAGCCAAACAGGGGGGTACAATGAGCAGTTCTTC. It yields the protein CASQTGGYNEQFF. The chain recombines TRBV5-1 with TRBJ2-1; 8 nucleotides align to TRBD1. The CDR3 is 13 residues long. Losses at the gene ends were 7 bases for V and 4 bases for J; bases not matched to a gene: 4. Germline lookup yields CDR1 SGHRS and CDR2 YFSETQ.

The chain recombines TRBV2 with TRBJ1-6; D might be TRBD1 (5 bases). This CDR3 contains 14 residues. V gave up 4 bases and J gave up 2 bases, with 6 bases separating them. CDR1 and CDR2 from the germline V gene are SNHLY and FYNNEI. The CDR3 coding sequence is TGTGCCAGCAGTGGCAGGGCCTATAATTCACCCCTCCACTTT. It encodes CASSGRAYNSPLHF.

The rearrangement joins TRBV29-1 to TRBJ2-7; D is ambiguous. Looked up from germline, CDR1 is SQVTM and CDR2 is ANQGSEA. V was shortened by 0 bases and J by 7 bases, with 13 bases between the two germline ends. The CDR3 is 13 amino acids. CDR3: CSVEDPNMREQYF. In nucleotides, the CDR3 is TGCAGCGTTGAAGATCCGAACATGAGGGAGCAGTACTTC.

J is TRBJ1-1 and V is TRBV9; 7 nucleotides agree with TRBD1. The CDR3 totals 13 residues. The germline V gene has CDR1 SGDLS and CDR2 YYNGEE. V lost 1 base to trimming and J lost 6 bases; unmatched junction nucleotides: 3. This CDR3 reads CASSVMQGAEAFF. CDR3 nucleotide sequence: TGTGCCAGCAGCGTAATGCAGGGGGCTGAAGCTTTCTTT.

This chain uses TRBV7-2 with TRBJ1-6; 7 bases are a match to TRBD1. This CDR3 is built from 15 residues. Trimming took 1 base from V and 8 from J; bases not matched to a gene: 5. Per the germline V gene, CDR1 is SGHTA and CDR2 is FQGNSA. The CDR3 DNA reads as TGTGCCAGCAGCTTAGTGCGCAGGGGGGATTCACCCCTCCACTTT. This sequence encodes CASSLVRRGDSPLHF. The full variable domain, in which reference TRBV7-2 and TRBJ1-6 provide the parts outside the CDR3, is GAGVSQSPSNKVTEKGKDVELRCDPISGHTALYWYRQSLGQGLEFLIYFQGNSAPDKSGLPSDRFSAERTGGSVSTLTIQRTQQEDSAVYLCASSLVRRGDSPLHFGNGTRLTVT.

The rearrangement links TRBV7-2 to TRBJ2-2, with D perhaps TRBD1 (6 bases). Trimming removed 1 base from V and 2 bases from J, with 8 bases in between. CDR1 SGHTA and CDR2 FQGNSA come from the germline V gene. CDR3 length: 15 amino acids. The CDR3 sequence is CASSLGQANTGELFF. For the CDR3, the DNA is TGTGCCAGCAGCTTAGGACAGGCAAACACCGGGGAGCTGTTTTTT.

The chain has TRBV5-1 and TRBJ2-3; D is possibly TRBD1 (6 bases). V was pared by 0 bases and J by 6 bases, with 11 bases between. The CDR3 spans 14 residues. Germline assignment: CDR1 SGHRS and CDR2 YFSETQ. The DNA for the CDR3 is TGCGCCAGCAGCTTGGGACAGGTCGCCGATACGCAGTATTTT. This gives the protein CASSLGQVADTQYF. Complete variable domain (other parts from reference TRBV5-1 and TRBJ2-3): KAGVTQTPRYLIKTRGQQVTLSCSPISGHRSVSWYQQTPGQGLQFLFEYFSETQRNKGNFPGRFSGRQFSNSRSEMNVSTLELGDSALYLCASSLGQVADTQYFGPGTRLTVL.

The J gene is TRBJ2-5, the V gene TRBV11-2; D perhaps matches TRBD2 (5 bases). Deletions cut 4 bases from V and 1 base from J, with 13 bases between. This CDR3 is 15 amino acids long. Per the germline V gene, CDR1 is SGHAT and CDR2 is FQNNGV. CDR3 sequence: CASSSLRGSQETQYF. The CDR3 DNA sequence: TGTGCCAGCAGCTCTCTTCGAGGGTCCCAAGAGACCCAGTACTTC.

The chain uses TRBV19 and TRBJ2-3; D may be TRBD1 (5 bases). V dropped 8 bases and J dropped 0 bases, with 12 bases sitting between them. CDR1 and CDR2 from the germline V gene are LNHDA and SQIVND (reference sequence). This CDR3 is 14 amino acids long. The DNA of the CDR3 is TGTGCCAGTCAGGACATGGCTAGCACAGATACGCAGTATTTT. Translation gives CASQDMASTDTQYF.

The rearrangement joins TRBV6-5 to TRBJ1-5; 8 bases map to TRBD1. Germline V gives CDR1 MNHEY, CDR2 SVGAGI. V gave up 6 bases and J gave up 6 bases; unmatched junction bases: 10. This CDR3 spans 15 amino acids. CDR3 sequence reads: CASRDRLDRAQPQHF. DNA of the CDR3: TGTGCCAGCAGAGACAGATTGGACAGGGCTCAGCCCCAGCATTTT.

V usage is TRBV27 and J usage is TRBJ2-1; D might be TRBD1 (5 bases). Germline-derived CDR1 and CDR2 are MNHEY and SMNVEV (reference sequence). V shed 4 bases and J shed 3 bases, with 16 bases lying between them. The CDR3 loop spans 16 amino acids. CDR3 nucleotide sequence: TGTGCCAGCAGTTCAGGTCAGGGTGGGCTCTACAATGAGCAGTTCTTC. Translating it yields CASSSGQGGLYNEQFF.

V usage is TRBV9 and J usage is TRBJ1-6; D perhaps matches TRBD1 (5 bases). The CDR3 loop spans 16 amino acids. Germline values: CDR1 SGDLS, CDR2 YYNGEE. Trimming removed 0 bases at V and 7 bases at J, with 14 bases between. For the CDR3, the DNA is TGTGCCAGCAGCGTAGAAGGGGATGGCGAGAATTCACCCCTCCACTTT. As protein: CASSVEGDGENSPLHF.

This CDR3 is CAWMPGGDYGYTF. CDR3 in DNA: TGTGCCTGGATGCCGGGAGGGGACTATGGCTACACCTTC. The chain joins TRBV30 to TRBJ1-2; perhaps TRBD1 as D (5 bases). This CDR3 is built from 13 residues. CDR1 is GTSNPN and CDR2 is SVGIG in the germline V gene (reference sequence). Between the trimmed V and J ends, which lost 4 bases and 3 bases, there was a span of 12 bases.

For the CDR3, the DNA is TGTGCCAGCAGCGTAAAGGGGGTCGATTACGAGCAGTACTTC. Its translation: CASSVKGVDYEQYF. The gene calls are TRBV9 and TRBJ2-7; possibly TRBD1 for D (6 bases). The germline V gene has CDR1 SGDLS and CDR2 YYNGEE. This CDR3 is built from 14 residues. V lost 1 base, J lost 4 bases, and 12 bases lay in between.